This passage covers 17 T cell receptor beta chains from one sample sequenced in a study of tumor-infiltrating lymphocytes in oesophageal squamous cell carcinoma. TCRdb itself ran the PCR reads through MiXCR, one entry per CDR3 protein. This table holds thousands of distinct CDR3 sequences, about 14% found once. Sequencing was carried out using esophageal tumor tissue. Receptors originate from a male donor with esophageal squamous cell carcinoma.

This clonotype was recorded at least ten times. The V call is TRBV11-1, the J call TRBJ1-3, with D unclear. Germline V gives CDR1 SGHAT, CDR2 FQDESV (reference sequence). V shed 3 bases and J shed 1 base, with 4 bases lying between them. This CDR3 has 13 amino acids. The CDR3 bases are TGTGCCAGCAGCTTTACATCTGGAAACACCATATATTTT. Its protein product is CASSFTSGNTIYF.

Concerning this clonotype: Germline and junction disagree at one end, which may indicate a read error. V gene TRBV7-3 combines with J gene TRBJ2-5, with TRBD1 matching 10 bases. CDR1 is SGHTA, CDR2 FQGTGA, per germline. The CDR3 has 15 amino acids. The CDR3 region has the DNA TGTGCCAGCAGCTTGGGACAGGGGCGCCACTACGAGCGGTATTTT. Residues: CASSLGQGRHYERYF.

This clonotype has just a few counts. The CDR3, as DNA: TGCAGTGCTAGAGATCCTTGGACTAGCGGGGGGGCTAGGAATGAGCAGTTCTTC. It yields the protein CSARDPWTSGGARNEQFF. The chain joins TRBV20-1 to TRBJ2-1; 15 bases agree with TRBD2. J lost 7 bases, V lost 0 bases, and 10 bases had no gene match. There are 18 residues in the CDR3. The germline V gene encodes CDR1 DFQATT and CDR2 SNEGSKA (reference sequence).

This clonotype has a count of ten or more. Just one base apart from a much larger clone, this may be a read error. The V call is TRBV7-2, the J call TRBJ2-7; D gene ambiguous. Germline V lookup: CDR1 SGHTA, CDR2 FQGNSA. The CDR3 runs 11 residues. This chain's CDR3 is CVSSLSYEQYF. In nucleotides, the CDR3 is TGTGTCAGCAGCTTAAGCTACGAGCAGTACTTC.

This clonotype is categorized as medium-sized. The chain combines TRBV7-9 with TRBJ2-7; D is unresolved. Germline values: CDR1 SEHNR, CDR2 FQNEAQ (reference sequence). V lost 0 bases and J 2 bases, leaving 2 bases between the germline ends. This CDR3 contains 12 residues. CDR3 amino acids: CASSLAAYEQYF. The CDR3 DNA follows: TGTGCCAGCAGCTTAGCCGCCTACGAGCAGTACTTC. The variable domain in full, with the rest retrieved from reference TRBV7-9 and TRBJ2-7, is DTGVSQNPRHKITKRGQNVTFRCDPISEHNRLYWYRQTLGQGPEFLTYFQNEAQLEKSRLLSDRFSAERPKGSFSTLEIQRTEQGDSAMYLCASSLAAYEQYFGPGTRLTVT.

With respect to this clonotype: Relative to the germline gene, one junction end is altered; a read error may explain this. V and J are TRBV7-9 and TRBJ1-6; TRBD1 aligns across 7 bases. The germline V gene has CDR1 SEHNR and CDR2 FQNEAQ (reference sequence). The CDR3 loop spans 15 amino acids. The chain's CDR3 is CAGRLATGSNSPLHF. The DNA of the CDR3 is TGTGCCGGCAGGTTAGCGACAGGGTCGAATTCACCCCTCCACTTT.

At least ten counts were recorded for this clonotype. The rearrangement joins TRBV10-3 to TRBJ2-2; a possible D gene is TRBD2 (6 bases). V shed 4 bases and J shed 0 bases, with 12 bases lying between them. Per the germline V gene, CDR1 is ENHRY and CDR2 is SYGVKD. The length of the CDR3 is 16 residues. CDR3 sequence reads: CAISAVRGSNTGELFF. CDR3 DNA sequence: TGTGCCATCAGTGCCGTGCGGGGATCGAACACCGGGGAGCTGTTTTTT.

This clonotype counts as large (0.1 to 1%). This rearrangement joins TRBV7-8 to TRBJ1-4; D is undetermined. This CDR3 region has 17 residues. Trimming stripped 1 base from V and 3 bases from J, with 15 bases between. The germline V gene encodes CDR1 SGHVS and CDR2 FQNEAQ. The CDR3 region has the DNA TGTGCCAGCAGCTTAGGGTACACAAGGGCCTCTAATGAAAAACTGTTTTTT. This translates into CASSLGYTRASNEKLFF. Full variable domain (remainder filled in from reference TRBV7-8 and TRBJ1-4): GAGVSQSPRYKVAKRGQDVALRCDPISGHVSLFWYQQALGQGPEFLTYFQNEAQLDKSGLPSDRFFAERPEGSVSTLKIQRTQQEDSAVYLCASSLGYTRASNEKLFFGSGTQLSVL.

At least ten counts were recorded for this clonotype. CDR3: CASSLAQGNQPQHF. CDR3 DNA: TGTGCCAGCAGTTTAGCACAGGGGAATCAGCCCCAGCATTTT. This chain connects TRBV28 to TRBJ1-5, with 7 bases that match TRBD1. Germline assignment: CDR1 MDHEN and CDR2 SYDVKM. The CDR3 is made up of 14 amino acids. V shed 2 bases, J shed 4 bases, and the junction held 2 bases outside the gene matches.

This clonotype is categorized as large (0.1 to 1%). Compared with germline, one end of the junction differs, possibly owing to a read error. The chain joins TRBV7-7 to TRBJ2-5; D not resolved. The CDR3 extends over 15 amino acids. Germline CDR1 reads SSHAT; CDR2 reads FNYEAQ (reference sequence). CDR3 residues: CASSLNKGSQETQYF. The CDR3 nucleotides are TGTGCTAGCAGCTTAAATAAGGGTAGTCAAGAGACCCAGTACTTC.

This clonotype is labeled medium-sized. An end of the junction does not agree with germline; a read error may underlie this. The gene calls are TRBV11-3 and TRBJ1-6; TRBD1 might be the D (5 bases). The CDR3 runs 18 residues. Looked up from germline, CDR1 is SGHNT and CDR2 is YENEEA. The DNA of the CDR3 is TGTGCCAGCAGCTTAGGGGGAGTTGGGACGACCTATAATTCACCCCTCCACTTC. Its protein is CASSLGGVGTTYNSPLHF.

There are many counts of this clonotype. V is TRBV5-4 and J is TRBJ1-4, with TRBD1 matching 8 bases. The CDR3 runs to 16 residues. The V gene end was trimmed by 2 bases and the J gene end by 0 bases; junction bases not matched to a gene: 3. Germline assignment: CDR1 SGHNT and CDR2 YYREEE (reference sequence). CDR3: CASSFGQGATNEKLFF. The CDR3 nucleotides read TGTGCCAGCAGCTTCGGACAGGGAGCAACTAATGAAAAACTGTTTTTT.

A word on this clonotype: This is likely a read error, given that the CDR3 carries no conserved phenylalanine or tryptophan at its end. No DNA is shown, since the ends of the CDR3 on it are uncertain; the CDR3 is the one TCRdb lists. The rearrangement links TRBV6-6 to TRBJ2-7. Germline V gene sequence: CDR1 MNHNY, CDR2 SVGAGI (reference sequence). The CDR3 length is 16 residues, termini included. The CDR3 loop is CASSYSNRNYGYTFGS.

By share, this clonotype ranks as medium-sized. This CDR3 reads CASSGYEQYF. In DNA, the CDR3 is TGTGCCAGCAGTGGCTACGAGCAGTACTTC. V usage is TRBV6-1 and J usage is TRBJ2-7; D not resolved. V lost 4 bases and J 3 bases, leaving 1 base between the germline ends. Germline CDR1 reads MNHNS; CDR2 reads SASEGT. This CDR3 spans 10 amino acids.

This clonotype has only a few counts. V and J are TRBV9 and TRBJ1-5; no clear D gene. The germline V and J ends were trimmed by 2 bases and 2 bases, with 8 bases remaining between them. The CDR3 totals 14 residues. Per the germline V gene, CDR1 is SGDLS and CDR2 is YYNGEE. The CDR3 loop is CASSVDGGNQPQHF. The CDR3 DNA reads TGTGCCAGCAGCGTTGACGGGGGCAATCAGCCCCAGCATTTT. Variable domain in full (rest from reference TRBV9 and TRBJ1-5): DSGVTQTPKHLITATGQRVTLRCSPRSGDLSVYWYQQSLDQGLQFLIQYYNGEERAKGNILERFSAQQFPDLHSELNLSSLELGDSALYFCASSVDGGNQPQHFGDGTRLSIL.

Notes on this clonotype: The final CDR3 position lacks the conserved phenylalanine or tryptophan, pointing to a likely read error. It is unclear where the CDR3 begins or ends on the DNA, so no DNA is shown, and the CDR3 is as TCRdb lists it. The chain links TRBV7-8 to TRBJ1-1. The CDR3 contains 9 residues when both ends are counted. CDR1 is SGHVS and CDR2 is FQNEAQ in the germline V gene. CDR3 amino acids: CASRKPLAG.

There are many counts of this clonotype. This chain uses TRBV6-1 with TRBJ2-1; TRBD2 matches 9 bases. The V gene's germline CDR1 is MNHNS and CDR2 SASEGT. J lost 3 bases, V lost 7 bases, and 1 base had no gene match. CDR3 length: 13 residues. CDR3 in DNA: TGTGCCAGCAATAGCGGGGGCTACAATGAGCAGTTCTTC. It is translated as CASNSGGYNEQFF.